The 6 T cell receptor beta chains reported below all come from one sample, sequenced in a study of T cell responses to AZD1222 COVID-19 vaccine. Some clones are missing from TCRdb's copy, which holds only in-frame ones; the method was immunoSEQ multiplex PCR. The table has some 70,000 clones, 65% to 85% seen once. Source: peripheral blood, taken on day 0 of AZD1222 vaccination. These receptor sequences come from an adult in good health.

This clone has just one count. The J gene is TRBJ1-4, the V gene TRBV27; 12 nucleotides line up with TRBD1. The junction had 5 bases not matched to a gene; V was cut back by 2 bases and J by 7 bases. The CDR3 runs 16 residues. The V gene's germline CDR1 is MNHEY and CDR2 SMNVEV (reference sequence). CDR3 coding DNA: TGTGCCAGCAGTTTAACCGGGACAGGGGGCTTTGAAAAACTGTTTTTT. Its translation is CASSLTGTGGFEKLFF.

This clone came up once. This sequence joins TRBV18 and TRBJ2-2; 7 nucleotides align to TRBD1. The V gene's germline CDR1 is KGHSH and CDR2 LQKENI. This CDR3 is built from 18 residues. J gave up 1 base and V 0 bases, and 8 bases lay outside the gene matches. The CDR3, as DNA: TGTGCCAGCTCACCACCCACGACAGGGACGGGGAACACCGGGGAGCTGTTTTTT. Its protein is CASSPPTTGTGNTGELFF.

J is TRBJ1-1 and V is TRBV2; D not certain. The V gene lost 3 bases and the J gene lost 1 base, with 9 bases spanning the gap. This CDR3 contains 14 residues. Germline V gene sequence: CDR1 SNHLY, CDR2 FYNNEI. The CDR3 bases are TGTGCCAGCAGTGATCAGATTCCGAACACTGAAGCTTTCTTT. It encodes CASSDQIPNTEAFF.

The chain combines TRBV28 with TRBJ2-1, with 9 bases matching TRBD1. The CDR3 contains 15 residues. CDR1 is MDHEN and CDR2 is SYDVKM in the germline V gene. Trimming at V came to 4 bases and at J to 9 bases, leaving 10 bases not matched to a gene. CDR3 sequence (DNA): TGTGCCAGCAGTTCTCCGGGACAGGGAAGTGGTGAGCAGTTCTTC. Protein sequence: CASSSPGQGSGEQFF.

V gene TRBV28 combines with J gene TRBJ2-5, with TRBD1 matching over 7 bases. Looked up from germline, CDR1 is MDHEN and CDR2 is SYDVKM. The CDR3 is made up of 14 amino acids. The junction had 8 bases not matched to a gene; V was cut back by 9 bases and J by 1 base. The CDR3: CASTLTGAQETQYF. The CDR3 bases are TGTGCCAGTACCCTAACAGGGGCCCAAGAGACCCAGTACTTC.

This clone was counted a single time. This sequence joins TRBV27 and TRBJ2-3, with D possibly matching TRBD1 (5 bases). The V end was cut by 6 bases, the J end by 2 bases, with 9 bases between. The germline gives CDR1 MNHEY, CDR2 SMNVEV (reference sequence). CDR3 size: 13 residues. The DNA for the CDR3 is TGTGCCAGCAGGGGGCCTAACACAGATACGCAGTATTTT. Protein sequence: CASRGPNTDTQYF.